This entry concerns a single T cell receptor beta chain. Its antigen is unidentified. This sample was included in a study of beta chain features in type 1 diabetes. Study as a whole: All of the samples together had approximately 99 million sorted cells examined.

Expressed TCRB transcripts were sequenced, since all the RNA that had been isolated was reverse transcribed. Assay used: immunoSEQ multiplex PCR; TCRdb lists only in-frame clones, some missing. The table has 810,000 or so clones, about a sixth seen once. A single heparinised blood sample, averaging approximately 0.12 L, was obtained per donor. Study findings and constraints: There were fewer insertions and more deletions at the VDJ junctions of type 1 diabetes patients. TCRB CDR3 length was moderately but significantly reduced in all four CD4+ subsets of Type 1 diabetes patients.

The CDR3 spans 14 residues. The V and J ends lost 3 bases and 5 bases respectively, with 10 bases between them. CDR1 SGHAT and CDR2 FQDESV come from the germline V gene (reference sequence). The clonotype was recovered from a young woman in good health. This chain joins TRBV11-1 and TRBJ2-2, with D perhaps matching TRBD1 (6 bases). The specimen sequenced was naive CD4+ T cells from blood. As DNA, the CDR3 is TGTGCCAGCAGCTTGCGGACAGTAACCGGGGAGCTGTTTTTT. This translates into CASSLRTVTGELFF.